This T cell receptor beta chain was sequenced during a study of early T cells in non-severe SARS-CoV-2 infection. Unique molecular identifiers tagged individual cDNA molecules. MiXCR, run by TCRdb on the 5' RACE reads, gives a single entry per CDR3 protein. The table has roughly 52,000 distinct CDR3 sequences, 6.5% to 7.5% seen once; the top ten hold 5.8%. Germline CDR1 LGHNA, CDR2 YSLEER. The CDR3 is 14 residues long. About this clonotype: With a much larger clone just one base away, this may be a read error.

The chain joins TRBV4-3 to TRBJ1-6; D call uncertain. The sequence derives from an adult who was a healthcare worker with PCR-confirmed SARS-CoV-2 infection or an uninfected control (not recorded which). The specimen was whole blood, collected at baseline. The CDR3 is CTSSSGSFNSPLHF. For the CDR3, the DNA is TGCACCAGCAGCTCCGGGTCTTTTAATTCACCCCTCCACTTT.